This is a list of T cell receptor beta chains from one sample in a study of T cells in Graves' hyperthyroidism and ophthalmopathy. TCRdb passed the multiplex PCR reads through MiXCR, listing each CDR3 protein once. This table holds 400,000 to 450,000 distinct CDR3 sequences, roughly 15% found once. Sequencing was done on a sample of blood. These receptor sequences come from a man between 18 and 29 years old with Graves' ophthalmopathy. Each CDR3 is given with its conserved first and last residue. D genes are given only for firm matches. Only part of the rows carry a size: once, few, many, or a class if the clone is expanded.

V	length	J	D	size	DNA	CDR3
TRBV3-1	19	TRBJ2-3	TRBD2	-	TGTGCCAGCAGCCCCTATGGGGCTAGCGGGGGGTTTAGCACAGATACGCAGTATTTT	CASSPYGASGGFSTDTQYF
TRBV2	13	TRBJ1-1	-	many	TGTGCCAGCAGCGGCCCCGGCGACACTGAAGCTTTCTTT	CASSGPGDTEAFF
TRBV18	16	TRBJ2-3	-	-	TGTGCCAGCTCACCACCGGTGGGGCCTGGGACAGATACGCAGTATTTT	CASSPPVGPGTDTQYF
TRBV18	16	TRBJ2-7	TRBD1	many	TGTGCCAGCTCACCTTTGAGCCGGACAGGCTCGAACGAGCAGTACTTC	CASSPLSRTGSNEQYF
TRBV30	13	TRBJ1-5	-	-	TGTGCCTGGGGGTATGAACCTAATCAGCCCCAGCATTTT	CAWGYEPNQPQHF
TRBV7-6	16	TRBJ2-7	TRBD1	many	TGTGCCAGCAGCTTACAGTCCGGGACAGGGTCCTACGAGCAGTACTTC	CASSLQSGTGSYEQYF
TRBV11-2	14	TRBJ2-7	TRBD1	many	TGTGCCAGCAGCTTAGGGGACAGAACCTACGAGCAGTACTTC	CASSLGDRTYEQYF
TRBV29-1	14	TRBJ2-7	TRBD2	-	TGCAGCGTTGAAGTTCGGGGGGGGACCTACGAGCAGTACTTC	CSVEVRGGTYEQYF
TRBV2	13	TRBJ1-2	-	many	TGTGCCAGCAGTGTTGAGCGGGCCTATGGCTACACCTTC	CASSVERAYGYTF
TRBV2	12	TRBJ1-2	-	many	TGTGCCAGCACTCTGCTGAACTATGGCTACACCTTC	CASTLLNYGYTF
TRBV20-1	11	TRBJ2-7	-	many	TGCAGTGCTAGGCGGGTCGACGAGCAGTACTTC	CSARRVDEQYF